This T cell receptor (beta chain) was recovered during a study of early T cells in non-severe SARS-CoV-2 infection. On the study more broadly: Sequenced bulk RNA came from whole blood that was unsorted, and chains were unpaired.

Ten or more counts support this clonotype. What it recognizes is unknown. General study results and limits: Private and CD4 specificities were missed by VDJdb matching, skewed to anti-spike CD8.

Per the germline V gene, CDR1 is SGHTA and CDR2 is FQGNSA. The V end was cut by 6 bases, the J end by 0 bases, with 14 bases between. This CDR3 is 16 amino acids long. Unique molecular identifiers were added to individual cDNA molecules. TCRdb used MiXCR to reprocess the 5' RACE reads, holding one entry per CDR3 protein. The data hold about 64,000 distinct CDR3 sequences, with 4.9% observed a single time. The sequence was collected from an adult who was a healthcare worker with PCR-confirmed SARS-CoV-2 infection or an uninfected control (not recorded which). The sequenced material came from whole blood. The chain recombines TRBV7-2 with TRBJ2-2; D possibly uses TRBD1 or TRBD2 (5 bases each). CDR3 DNA sequence: TGTGCCAGCAGACAGAGAGGGACGACGAACACCGGGGAGCTGTTTTTT. The encoded protein is CASRQRGTTNTGELFF.